This paragraph reports one TCR beta chain. With V trimmed by 3 bases and J by 11 bases, 4 bases remained unmatched. The CDR3 is 12 amino acids. The germline CDR1 and CDR2 sequences are MGHDK and SYGVNS. The data are from a study of blood T cell repertoires in COVID-19. Overall study: T cells, B-cell-depleted T cells, or PBMCs provided the cDNA or gDNA that served as material.

Original handling: From reference gene primer amplification, estimates of nucleated cell counts were derived. Sequenced by immunoSEQ multiplex PCR; TCRdb stores in-frame clones only, minus some. V and J calls and clone size are as listed in that table; D and trimming were resolved from the DNA. This table holds about 160,000 clones, approximately 95% found once. The sample taken for sequencing was peripheral blood. The source is a woman aged 45-60 years with acute or convalescent COVID-19. This sequence joins TRBV25-1 and TRBJ2-1, with 7 bases identical to TRBD2. The CDR3 DNA sequence: TGTGCCAGCAGTGAGGGACTATCCAAGCAGTTCTTC. It encodes CASSEGLSKQFF.